Given below is one TCR beta chain in context. Its antigen remains unknown. Germline CDR1 and CDR2: MNHEY and SVGAGI. V dropped 4 bases and J dropped 5 bases, with 9 bases sitting between them. This CDR3 has 13 amino acids. These data are taken from a study of T cells in localized non-small cell lung cancer. Findings and limits, study-wide: Adjacent uninvolved lung had the highest clonality, suggesting focused antigen responses.

TCRdb's copy holds only in-frame clones and misses some; the assay was immunoSEQ multiplex PCR. The table lists about 12,000 clones, around 80% of them singletons. The chain recombines TRBV6-5 with TRBJ2-4; D may match TRBD1 or TRBD2 (5 bases each). This specimen consisted of peripheral blood, obtained before any cancer treatment. The receptor's source is a male donor at least 60 years old with stage I lung adenocarcinoma. The chain's CDR3 is CASSSGTENIQYF. CDR3 coding DNA: TGTGCCAGCAGTTCCGGGACGGAAAACATTCAGTACTTC.